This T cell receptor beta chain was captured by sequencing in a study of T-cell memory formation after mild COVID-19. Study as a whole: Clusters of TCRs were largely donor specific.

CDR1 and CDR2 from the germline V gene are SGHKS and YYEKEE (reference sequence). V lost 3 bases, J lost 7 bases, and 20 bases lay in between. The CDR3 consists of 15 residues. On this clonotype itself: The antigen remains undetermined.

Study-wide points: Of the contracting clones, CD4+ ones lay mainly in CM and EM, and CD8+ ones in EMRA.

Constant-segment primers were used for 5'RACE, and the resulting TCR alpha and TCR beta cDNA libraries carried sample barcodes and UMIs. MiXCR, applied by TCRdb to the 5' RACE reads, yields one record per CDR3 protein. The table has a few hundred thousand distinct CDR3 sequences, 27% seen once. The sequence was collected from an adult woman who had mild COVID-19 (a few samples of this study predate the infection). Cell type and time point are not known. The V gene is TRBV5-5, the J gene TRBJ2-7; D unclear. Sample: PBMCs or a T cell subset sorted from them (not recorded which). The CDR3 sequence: CASSSVGGMTREQYF. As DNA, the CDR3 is TGTGCCAGCAGCTCCGTCGGTGGAATGACGAGGGAGCAGTACTTC.